Below, 17 T cell receptor beta chains from the same sample are listed, as sequenced in a study of cytomegalovirus exposure and HLA in healthy donors. Sequencing was performed with immunoSEQ multiplex PCR; in TCRdb, only in-frame clones are kept and a portion is missing. The table records about 150,000 clones, approximately 86% of them present only once. Sequences were obtained from PBMCs. The source is a man aged 18 to 30 in good health and CMV-seropositive.

The chain carries TRBV15 and TRBJ2-1; maybe TRBD2 (5 bases). V lost 6 bases and J 8 bases, leaving 11 bases between the germline ends. The CDR3 contains 12 residues. CDR1 is LNHNV, CDR2 YYDKDF, per germline (reference sequence). This CDR3 reads CATRGYGDEQFF. The CDR3 DNA reads as TGTGCCACCAGGGGGTACGGGGATGAGCAGTTCTTC.

V usage is TRBV6-5 and J usage is TRBJ1-5; D call uncertain. Trimming cost V 4 bases and J 1 base, with 5 bases left between them. This CDR3 region has 13 residues. The germline gives CDR1 MNHEY, CDR2 SVGAGI. The CDR3 bases are TGTGCCAGCAGTTCGTTGAGCAATCAGCCCCAGCATTTT. This codes for CASSSLSNQPQHF.

The CDR3 protein is CASSLEGAISNQPQHF. Written as DNA, the CDR3 is TGTGCCAGCAGCTTAGAAGGGGCAATTAGCAATCAGCCCCAGCATTTT. The chain has TRBV7-2 and TRBJ1-5; TRBD1 is a possible D gene (5 bases). CDR1 and CDR2 from the germline V gene are SGHTA and FQGNSA. Trimming removed 1 base at V and 0 bases at J, with 10 bases between. The CDR3 is 16 amino acids.

V and J are TRBV7-9 and TRBJ1-1; D ambiguous. The V gene's germline CDR1 is SEHNR and CDR2 FQNEAQ (reference sequence). The V end lost 5 bases, the J end lost 5 bases, and 15 bases lay between the germline ends. This CDR3 region has 14 residues. The CDR3 DNA sequence: TGTGCCAGCAGCCCCCCGTCTTCAGTAACTGAAGCTTTCTTT. It is translated as CASSPPSSVTEAFF.

The CDR3 nucleotides read TGCGCCAGCAGCGAAAGGGTGGGGACAGGGGGCCACGGGGAGCTGTTTTTT. Residues: CASSERVGTGGHGELFF. V gene TRBV4-3 combines with J gene TRBJ2-2; TRBD1 matches 12 bases. V dropped 5 bases and J dropped 7; count of bases not matched to a gene: 11. Germline V gene lookup returns CDR1 LGHNA and CDR2 YSLEER. The CDR3 has 17 amino acids.

Only a few counts were recorded for this clone. The chain uses TRBV5-1 and TRBJ1-1, with a weak D call TRBD1 (6 bases). V was clipped by 4 bases and J by 5 bases, with 18 bases between them. Germline V gives CDR1 SGHRS, CDR2 YFSETQ. CDR3 size: 15 residues. CDR3 DNA: TGCGCCAGCAGCCCAGAACAGGGCGGTCGAACTGAAGCTTTCTTT. This sequence encodes CASSPEQGGRTEAFF. Full variable domain (missing parts from reference TRBV5-1 and TRBJ1-1): KAGVTQTPRYLIKTRGQQVTLSCSPISGHRSVSWYQQTPGQGLQFLFEYFSETQRNKGNFPGRFSGRQFSNSRSEMNVSTLELGDSALYLCASSPEQGGRTEAFFGQGTRLTVV.

The J gene is TRBJ1-2, the V gene TRBV5-1, with TRBD1 matching over 7 bases. This CDR3 spans 15 amino acids. After removal of 0 bases from V and 7 bases from J, the junction contained 9 bases not matched to a gene. Germline V lookup: CDR1 SGHRS, CDR2 YFSETQ. In DNA form, the CDR3 reads TGCGCCAGCAGCTTGGCCACGACAGGGAATGCTGGCTACACCTTC. This codes for CASSLATTGNAGYTF.

The J gene is TRBJ2-7, the V gene TRBV18, with TRBD2 matching 15 bases. Germline V gene data show CDR1 as KGHSH and CDR2 as LQKENI. The CDR3 runs to 18 residues. With V trimmed by 3 bases and J by 0 bases, 6 bases remained unmatched. The CDR3 spells CASSPVPGLAGGSYEQYF. As DNA, the CDR3 is TGTGCCAGCTCACCCGTACCGGGACTAGCGGGGGGCTCCTACGAGCAGTACTTC.

The chain employs TRBV7-2 and TRBJ2-5, with D possibly TRBD1 on 6 matching bases. This CDR3 is built from 13 residues. The germline CDR1 and CDR2 sequences are SGHTA and FQGNSA. V shed 5 bases and J shed 6 bases, with 13 bases lying between them. CDR3 DNA: TGTGCCAGCAGCCCGGGACAAGCACAGACCCAGTACTTC. Its translation: CASSPGQAQTQYF.

This clone was found once. V usage is TRBV7-9 and J usage is TRBJ1-3; D is possibly TRBD1 (6 bases). The germline V gene has CDR1 SEHNR and CDR2 FQNEAQ (reference sequence). This CDR3 has 17 residues. The ends were cut back, 5 bases at V and 4 bases at J, with 21 bases in the middle. The CDR3 loop reads CASSRPQGPRAGNTIYF. CDR3 in DNA: TGTGCCAGCAGCCGCCCACAGGGCCCGCGAGCGGGAAACACCATATATTTT.

The chain employs TRBV4-2 and TRBJ1-3; D is ambiguous. The CDR3 loop spans 16 amino acids. Germline-derived CDR1 and CDR2 are LGHNA and YNFKEQ. Trimming shortened V by 0 bases and J by 0 bases, and 9 bases separated the two germline ends. The DNA for the CDR3 is TGTGCCAGCAGCCAAGAACTTTCCCTCTCTGGAAACACCATATATTTT. It codes for CASSQELSLSGNTIYF.

The chain couples TRBV15 to TRBJ2-5, with 8 bases matching TRBD2. J was trimmed by 5 bases and V by 0 bases; bases with no gene match: 5. The germline gives CDR1 LNHNV, CDR2 YYDKDF (reference sequence). The CDR3 consists of 15 residues. CDR3 bases: TGTGCCACCAGCAGAGATGTGGGCGGGGGGGAGACCCAGTACTTC. Translating it yields CATSRDVGGGETQYF.

This clone was seen a handful of times. The V and J genes are TRBV9 and TRBJ2-4, with a tentative D call TRBD1 (7 bases). Germline V lookup: CDR1 SGDLS, CDR2 YYNGEE. This CDR3 contains 14 residues. The V and J ends lost 2 bases and 5 bases respectively, with 11 bases between them. In DNA, the CDR3 is TGTGCCAGCAGCGTGCAGGGGGGTGAAAACATTCAGTACTTC. This translates into CASSVQGGENIQYF.

The rearrangement uses TRBV6-5 and TRBJ2-1, with 7 bases lining up with TRBD2. This CDR3 has 14 amino acids. Unmatched junction bases numbered 4, after V lost 4 bases and J lost 4 bases. Germline V gene data show CDR1 as MNHEY and CDR2 as SVGAGI. Here the CDR3 DNA reads TGTGCCAGCAGTTCCCGCGGGGGATACAATGAGCAGTTCTTC. As protein: CASSSRGGYNEQFF.

The rearrangement uses TRBV15 and TRBJ2-2, with D perhaps TRBD1 (5 bases). This CDR3 region has 16 residues. Germline values: CDR1 LNHNV, CDR2 YYDKDF (reference sequence). V lost 6 bases, J lost 1 base, and 15 bases lay in between. The CDR3: CATRDNGQGNTGELFF. DNA of the CDR3: TGTGCCACCAGGGATAACGGGCAGGGGAACACCGGGGAGCTGTTTTTT.

This rearrangement joins TRBV6-5 to TRBJ2-7, with 7 bases identical to TRBD1. CDR1 and CDR2 (germline): MNHEY, SVGAGI. This CDR3 region has 13 residues. With V trimmed by 10 bases and J by 2 bases, 8 bases remained unmatched. The CDR3: CATQYRGPYEQYF. CDR3 sequence (DNA): TGTGCCACCCAGTACAGGGGTCCCTACGAGCAGTACTTC.

The chain couples TRBV5-1 to TRBJ1-2, with 7 bases identical to TRBD1. The CDR3 loop spans 14 amino acids. The V and J ends lost 3 bases and 3 bases, in that order; junction bases with no gene match: 5. In germline, CDR1 is SGHRS, CDR2 YFSETQ. CDR3 DNA sequence: TGCGCCAGCAGCTGGGGCGACAGGGACTATGGCTACACCTTC. As protein: CASSWGDRDYGYTF.